Listed below are T cell receptor beta chains from one sample, sequenced in a study of early stage breast cancer tumors. Profiled with immunoSEQ multiplex PCR; TCRdb holds only in-frame clones, not every one. Counted here are some 30,000 clones, just under 85% occurring once; the ten biggest clones make up about 10%. The sample was blood. The receptors originated from a person aged 45 to 59 with breast cancer. Each CDR3 is given with its conserved first and last residue. Fields, in order: D gene, J gene, clone size, V gene, CDR3 DNA, CDR3 protein. D genes are given only for firm matches. A row's size may be missing; if present it is once, few, many or a size class.

D gene: TRBD1; J gene: TRBJ1-2; clone size: .; V gene: TRBV19; CDR3 DNA: TGTGCCAGTAGTAACCGGGACAGGGGGCTTTATGGCTACACCTTC; CDR3 protein: CASSNRDRGLYGYTF
D gene: .; J gene: TRBJ1-5; clone size: .; V gene: TRBV7-2; CDR3 DNA: TGTGCCAGCAGCCGGACAGTGTTTAATCAGCCCCAGCATTTT; CDR3 protein: CASSRTVFNQPQHF
D gene: TRBD2; J gene: TRBJ2-5; clone size: .; V gene: TRBV5-4; CDR3 DNA: TGTGCCAGCAGTTCCCGGGAGGGACTAGCCCGCGAGACCCAGTACTTC; CDR3 protein: CASSSREGLARETQYF
D gene: TRBD1; J gene: TRBJ1-2; clone size: .; V gene: TRBV4-3; CDR3 DNA: TGCGCCAGCAGCCAAGCCGTAGGACAGGGGTTTGATGGCTACACCTTC; CDR3 protein: CASSQAVGQGFDGYTF
D gene: TRBD2; J gene: TRBJ2-7; clone size: .; V gene: TRBV7-3; CDR3 DNA: TGTGCCAGCAGCTTAATTTGCCGGGCGGGGGACTCCTACGAGCAGTACTTC; CDR3 protein: CASSLICRAGDSYEQYF
D gene: TRBD2; J gene: TRBJ2-1; clone size: once; V gene: TRBV5-4; CDR3 DNA: TGTGCCAGCAGCTCTGGGACTAGCGGAACTAGCTCCTACAATGAGCAGTTCTTC; CDR3 protein: CASSSGTSGTSSYNEQFF
D gene: .; J gene: TRBJ2-3; clone size: .; V gene: TRBV18; CDR3 DNA: TGTGCCAGCTCCCGAGGCACAGATACGCAGTATTTT; CDR3 protein: CASSRGTDTQYF
D gene: TRBD2; J gene: TRBJ2-1; clone size: once; V gene: TRBV18; CDR3 DNA: TGTGCCAGCTCACCACCGGTTCTAGCGGGGGGGATTTACAATGAGCAGTTCTTC; CDR3 protein: CASSPPVLAGGIYNEQFF
D gene: TRBD1; J gene: TRBJ2-5; clone size: .; V gene: TRBV11-2; CDR3 DNA: TGTGCCAGCAGCTTAGATCAGGGCAGGGGGGAGACCCAGTACTTC; CDR3 protein: CASSLDQGRGETQYF
D gene: TRBD1; J gene: TRBJ2-3; clone size: .; V gene: TRBV5-1; CDR3 DNA: TGCGCCAGCAGCTTGGCGGGACAGGGGGCCGCAGGCACAGATACGCAGTATTTT; CDR3 protein: CASSLAGQGAAGTDTQYF
D gene: TRBD1; J gene: TRBJ2-7; clone size: .; V gene: TRBV27; CDR3 DNA: TGTGCCAGCAGTTTGCTTCCGGGACAGAAGCTTTACGAGCAGTACTTC; CDR3 protein: CASSLLPGQKLYEQYF
D gene: .; J gene: TRBJ1-2; clone size: .; V gene: TRBV28; CDR3 DNA: TGTGCCAGCACCGAAACAGGGTTTTATGGCTACACCTTC; CDR3 protein: CASTETGFYGYTF
D gene: .; J gene: TRBJ2-7; clone size: .; V gene: TRBV4-1; CDR3 DNA: TGCGCCAGCAGCCAAGCCTCCATCGGGGAGTACGAGCAGTACTTC; CDR3 protein: CASSQASIGEYEQYF
D gene: .; J gene: TRBJ1-1; clone size: .; V gene: TRBV5-1; CDR3 DNA: TGCGCCAGCAGCTCAAAGTTCTCTGAAGCTTTCTTT; CDR3 protein: CASSSKFSEAFF
D gene: .; J gene: TRBJ1-2; clone size: .; V gene: TRBV13; CDR3 DNA: TGTGCCAGCAGCTTAAATTTTTTGGCGTCGCAGCGCGAAGACTATGGCTACACCTTC; CDR3 protein: CASSLNFLASQREDYGYTF
D gene: .; J gene: TRBJ1-1; clone size: .; V gene: TRBV27; CDR3 DNA: TGTGCCAGCAGTTTAGGGGGACATTACACTGAAGCTTTCTTT; CDR3 protein: CASSLGGHYTEAFF
D gene: TRBD2; J gene: TRBJ2-2; clone size: .; V gene: TRBV30; CDR3 DNA: TGTGCCTGGAGTAAGCTAGCGGGAGGGACCGGGGAGCTGTTTTTT; CDR3 protein: CAWSKLAGGTGELFF
D gene: .; J gene: TRBJ1-5; clone size: .; V gene: TRBV7-2; CDR3 DNA: TGTGCCAGCAGCTTAGCCGGCACAGGGTACCAGCCCCAGCATTTT; CDR3 protein: CASSLAGTGYQPQHF
D gene: .; J gene: TRBJ2-1; clone size: .; V gene: TRBV6-5; CDR3 DNA: TGTGCCAGCAGCCGGGACGACTCCTACAATGAGCAGTTCTTC; CDR3 protein: CASSRDDSYNEQFF
D gene: .; J gene: TRBJ2-5; clone size: .; V gene: TRBV9; CDR3 DNA: TGTGCCAGCGGCCGTAGTATAGGGGGCCAAGAGACCCAGTACTTC; CDR3 protein: CASGRSIGGQETQYF
D gene: .; J gene: TRBJ1-4; clone size: .; V gene: TRBV19; CDR3 DNA: TGTGCCAGTAGTATGGGCGCCATCTCTAATGAAAAACTGTTTTTT; CDR3 protein: CASSMGAISNEKLFF
D gene: .; J gene: TRBJ1-1; clone size: .; V gene: TRBV23-1; CDR3 DNA: TGCGCCAGCAGTCAGGTCGAGGGGGGTGAAGCTTTCTTT; CDR3 protein: CASSQVEGGEAFF
D gene: .; J gene: TRBJ2-5; clone size: .; V gene: TRBV30; CDR3 DNA: TGTGCCTGGACAGGTCCCCAGCAAGAGACCCAGTACTTC; CDR3 protein: CAWTGPQQETQYF
D gene: TRBD1; J gene: TRBJ1-5; clone size: .; V gene: TRBV6-1; CDR3 DNA: TGTGCCAGCAGTGAATTGTTTGTAGGGATACAGGGGCCGCGGGGGGGTGGTCAGCCCCAGCATTTT; CDR3 protein: CASSELFVGIQGPRGGGQPQHF
D gene: TRBD1; J gene: TRBJ1-1; clone size: few; V gene: TRBV6-6; CDR3 DNA: TGTGCCAGCAGCAATACCGGGACAGCGGAAGCTTTCTTT; CDR3 protein: CASSNTGTAEAFF
D gene: .; J gene: TRBJ1-4; clone size: .; V gene: TRBV4-2; CDR3 DNA: TGTGCCAGCAGCCAAGCCCTGGTGACGGTGGCAACTAATGAAAAACTGTTTTTT; CDR3 protein: CASSQALVTVATNEKLFF
D gene: TRBD2; J gene: TRBJ2-5; clone size: .; V gene: TRBV18; CDR3 DNA: TGTGCCAGCTCACCGAGCGGGAGGGCCGATCGGGCCCAGTACTTC; CDR3 protein: CASSPSGRADRAQYF
D gene: TRBD2; J gene: TRBJ2-1; clone size: .; V gene: TRBV6-5; CDR3 DNA: TGTGCCAGCAGTATTTTTAGCGGGGGATTCGATGAGCAGTTCTTC; CDR3 protein: CASSIFSGGFDEQFF
D gene: .; J gene: TRBJ1-4; clone size: .; V gene: TRBV25-1; CDR3 DNA: TGTGCCAGCAGTGAAGATGGGCAGGGTTATGAAAAACTGTTTTTT; CDR3 protein: CASSEDGQGYEKLFF
D gene: .; J gene: TRBJ2-3; clone size: .; V gene: TRBV18; CDR3 DNA: TGTGCCAGCTCACCTGAGAATACGCAGTATTTT; CDR3 protein: CASSPENTQYF
D gene: TRBD1; J gene: TRBJ2-5; clone size: .; V gene: TRBV18; CDR3 DNA: TGTGCCAGCTCAAGGGGACAGGGGTTAGAGACCCAGTACTTC; CDR3 protein: CASSRGQGLETQYF
D gene: .; J gene: TRBJ1-2; clone size: .; V gene: TRBV28; CDR3 DNA: TGTGCCAGCAGTTTTGAGAGTGTCTATGGCTACACCTTC; CDR3 protein: CASSFESVYGYTF
D gene: .; J gene: TRBJ2-7; clone size: .; V gene: TRBV5-1; CDR3 DNA: TGCGCCAGCAGCTTTGGGAAGGGCTTCGACGAGCAGTACTTC; CDR3 protein: CASSFGKGFDEQYF
D gene: .; J gene: TRBJ2-2; clone size: .; V gene: TRBV4-2; CDR3 DNA: TGTGCCAGCAGCCCCGGGACTGCAAACACCGGGGAGCTGTTTTTT; CDR3 protein: CASSPGTANTGELFF
D gene: TRBD1; J gene: TRBJ2-7; clone size: .; V gene: TRBV2; CDR3 DNA: TGTGCCAGCAGGGCCCAGGGGGCTTACGAGCAGTACTTC; CDR3 protein: CASRAQGAYEQYF
D gene: .; J gene: TRBJ1-1; clone size: once; V gene: TRBV5-1; CDR3 DNA: TGCGCCAGCAGTGAAAACATTGTGGGTCCGAACACTGAAGCTTTCTTT; CDR3 protein: CASSENIVGPNTEAFF
D gene: .; J gene: TRBJ2-2; clone size: .; V gene: TRBV6-1; CDR3 DNA: TGTGCCAGCAGGGGCGAGACAGCGAACACCGGGGAGCTGTTTTTT; CDR3 protein: CASRGETANTGELFF
D gene: .; J gene: TRBJ1-2; clone size: .; V gene: TRBV15; CDR3 DNA: TGTGCCACCAGCAGGTTTCAAGGGGCGCAGTATGGCTACACCTTC; CDR3 protein: CATSRFQGAQYGYTF
D gene: TRBD2; J gene: TRBJ2-3; clone size: .; V gene: TRBV18; CDR3 DNA: TGTGCCAGCTCACCTAGCGGGGGGACAGATACGCAGTATTTT; CDR3 protein: CASSPSGGTDTQYF
D gene: TRBD1; J gene: TRBJ2-7; clone size: .; V gene: TRBV5-6; CDR3 DNA: TGTGCCAGCAGCTGGGGACAGCGCACCTACGAGCAGTACTTC; CDR3 protein: CASSWGQRTYEQYF
D gene: .; J gene: TRBJ1-4; clone size: .; V gene: TRBV2; CDR3 DNA: TGTGCCAGCAGTGACCCTTTCCGAGTGCGCGAAAAACTGTTTTTT; CDR3 protein: CASSDPFRVREKLFF